The rows below give T cell receptor beta chains drawn from one sample of a study of CD8 T cells in Susac syndrome. TCRdb recomputed calls from the immunoSEQ multiplex PCR reads with MiXCR, one row per CDR3 protein. The table records roughly 150,000 distinct CDR3 sequences, around 94% of them present only once. The sample was CD4+ T cells from PBMCs. Receptors were obtained from a human donor with multiple sclerosis. The CDR3 runs from the conserved cysteine through the conserved F or W. Each record gives: V gene, D gene, J gene, clone size, CDR3 protein, CDR3 DNA. D genes are given only for firm matches. Part of the rows lack a size; the others show once, few, many or a class for expanded clones.

>TRBV29-1|TRBD1|TRBJ2-2|once
CSVGRDRGTGELFF
TGCAGCGTTGGCCGGGACAGGGGAACCGGGGAGCTGTTTTTT
>TRBV30|.|TRBJ1-1|.
CAWSPPGSTEAFF
TGTGCCTGGAGTCCCCCGGGGAGCACTGAAGCTTTCTTT
>TRBV5-6|.|TRBJ2-2|.
CASSLGIGELFF
TGTGCCAGCAGCTTGGGGATCGGGGAGCTGTTTTTT
>TRBV6-6|.|TRBJ2-5|.
CASSYNRGLETQYF
TGTGCCAGCAGTTACAACCGGGGTTTGGAGACCCAGTACTTC
>TRBV7-9|.|TRBJ2-3|.
CASSLDPGSGTQYF
TGTGCCAGCAGCTTAGATCCGGGCTCAGGAACGCAGTATTTT
>TRBV28|TRBD1|TRBJ1-2|.
CASSFIDRGNYGYTF
TGTGCCAGCAGTTTCATCGACAGGGGCAACTATGGCTACACCTTC
>TRBV20-1|TRBD2|TRBJ2-7|.
CSASTSGSSYEQYF
TGCAGTGCTTCAACTAGCGGTAGCTCCTACGAGCAGTACTTC
>TRBV6-5|TRBD1|TRBJ2-7|.
CASIDRGREQYF
TGTGCCAGCATAGACAGGGGGAGAGAGCAGTACTTC
>TRBV15|.|TRBJ1-4|.
CATSRISGPDEKLFF
TGTGCCACCAGCAGAATATCAGGGCCGGACGAAAAACTGTTTTTT
>TRBV3-1|.|TRBJ2-7|.
CASSQAGEQYF
TGTGCCAGCAGCCAAGCTGGGGAGCAGTACTTC
>TRBV18|.|TRBJ2-7|.
CASSPVGTDSYEQYF
TGTGCCAGCTCACCGGTGGGGACGGACTCCTACGAGCAGTACTTC
>TRBV29-1|TRBD2|TRBJ2-5|.
CSVGASGSAETQYF
TGCAGCGTTGGGGCTAGCGGGAGTGCTGAGACCCAGTACTTC
>TRBV14|.|TRBJ2-3|.
CASSQVAGDRTDTQYF
TGTGCCAGCAGCCAAGTTGCAGGGGATCGTACAGATACGCAGTATTTT
>TRBV20-1|TRBD2|TRBJ2-5|.
CSASSLAGETQYF
TGCAGTGCTAGCAGTCTAGCGGGAGAGACCCAGTACTTC
>TRBV24-1|TRBD2|TRBJ2-5|.
CATSDPGLAGGVTQYF
TGTGCCACCAGTGACCCGGGACTAGCGGGAGGTGTGACCCAGTACTTC
>TRBV29-1|.|TRBJ2-5|.
CSVGSRGALETQYF
TGCAGCGTTGGAAGTCGTGGCGCGCTGGAGACCCAGTACTTC
>TRBV30|TRBD2|TRBJ2-3|.
CAWSRLAGDTDTQYF
TGTGCCTGGAGTAGACTAGCGGGAGACACAGATACGCAGTATTTT
>TRBV18|.|TRBJ1-2|.
CASSPGRGAYGYTF
TGTGCCAGCTCACCGGGCCGTGGGGCCTATGGCTACACCTTC
>TRBV7-9|TRBD1|TRBJ1-2|.
CASSLDATGSGYGYTF
TGTGCCAGCAGCTTAGACGCGACAGGGTCTGGATATGGCTACACCTTC
>TRBV2|.|TRBJ2-5|once
CASRETPSGTQYF
TGTGCCAGCAGAGAAACCCCCTCTGGGACCCAGTACTTC
>TRBV4-3|.|TRBJ1-1|.
CASSHPLRGTEAFF
TGCGCCAGCAGCCACCCCTTAAGAGGGACTGAAGCTTTCTTT
>TRBV3-1|.|TRBJ2-2|.
CASSQGQVLNTGELFF
TGTGCCAGCAGCCAGGGGCAGGTCCTAAACACCGGGGAGCTGTTTTTT
>TRBV20-1|.|TRBJ1-2|.
CSARVLDGYTF
TGCAGTGCTAGAGTCCTCGATGGCTACACCTTC
>TRBV9|.|TRBJ2-5|.
CASSVAPGMLRETQYF
TGTGCCAGCAGCGTAGCACCGGGAATGCTTAGGGAGACCCAGTACTTC
>TRBV12-3/TRBV12-4|.|TRBJ2-2|.
CASSLGRNTGELFF
TGTGCCAGCAGTTTAGGACGGAACACCGGGGAGCTGTTTTTT
>TRBV3-1|TRBD2|TRBJ2-3|.
CASSPPYGRERTDTQYF
TGTGCCAGCAGCCCACCCTACGGGCGGGAGCGCACAGATACGCAGTATTTT
>TRBV14|.|TRBJ1-1|.
CASSQMGGMNTEAFF
TGTGCCAGCAGCCAGATGGGGGGAATGAACACTGAAGCTTTCTTT
>TRBV7-8|.|TRBJ1-2|.
CASSQRDSNYGYTF
TGTGCCAGCAGCCAAAGGGACTCTAACTATGGCTACACCTTC
>TRBV6-2/TRBV6-3|.|TRBJ1-1|.
CASSSLGWEAFF
TGTGCCAGCAGTTCATTGGGCTGGGAAGCTTTCTTT
>TRBV29-1|TRBD1|TRBJ2-7|.
CSVEGSSSGTGVYEQYF
TGCAGCGTTGAGGGGTCTAGCTCCGGGACAGGGGTCTACGAGCAGTACTTC
>TRBV29-1|TRBD1|TRBJ2-5|.
CSVTQGVETQYF
TGCAGCGTCACCCAGGGGGTAGAGACCCAGTACTTC
>TRBV7-2|TRBD2|TRBJ2-3|.
CASSSSGGGSDTQYF
TGTGCCAGCAGTTCCAGCGGGGGGGGATCCGATACGCAGTATTTT
>TRBV6-5|.|TRBJ2-3|.
CASRVGEDTQYF
TGTGCCTCCAGGGTCGGCGAAGATACGCAGTATTTT
>TRBV29-1|.|TRBJ1-1|few
CSVDRATEAFF
TGCAGCGTTGACAGGGCCACTGAAGCTTTCTTT
>TRBV4-1|.|TRBJ1-2|.
CASSQDDTIYGYTF
TGCGCCAGCAGCCAAGATGACACAATCTATGGCTACACCTTC
>TRBV7-9|TRBD2|TRBJ2-4|.
CASSSSSGNIQYF
TGTGCCAGCAGCTCCTCTAGCGGCAACATTCAGTACTTC
>TRBV24-1|TRBD2|TRBJ2-2|.
CATSDPAGDTGELFF
TGTGCCACCAGTGACCCAGCGGGAGACACCGGGGAGCTGTTTTTT
>TRBV6-5|.|TRBJ2-7|.
CASSLLNSWGENQYF
TGTGCCAGCAGCTTACTCAATAGTTGGGGCGAGAATCAGTACTTC
>TRBV10-3|.|TRBJ2-3|.
CAISSGPTDTQYF
TGTGCCATCAGTAGCGGGCCCACAGATACGCAGTATTTT
>TRBV18|.|TRBJ1-5|.
CASSPSGAIGQPQHF
TGTGCCAGCTCACCGTCGGGGGCAATCGGGCAGCCCCAGCATTTT
>TRBV5-4|.|TRBJ2-7|once
CASSQDQAPREQYF
TGTGCCAGCAGCCAAGACCAAGCCCCTCGAGAGCAGTACTTC
>TRBV20-1|TRBD2|TRBJ2-7|.
CSARTGLASNEQYF
TGCAGTGCTAGAACGGGACTAGCGTCTAACGAGCAGTACTTC
>TRBV7-9|.|TRBJ1-1|.
CASSFTGNTEAFF
TGCGCCAGCAGCTTTACAGGGAACACTGAAGCTTTCTTT
>TRBV20-1|.|TRBJ2-5|.
CSARTDRETQYF
TGCAGTGCTAGGACTGACAGGGAGACCCAGTACTTC
>TRBV19|.|TRBJ2-1|.
CASSKRGASYNEQFF
TGTGCCAGTAGTAAAAGGGGCGCCTCCTACAATGAGCAGTTCTTC